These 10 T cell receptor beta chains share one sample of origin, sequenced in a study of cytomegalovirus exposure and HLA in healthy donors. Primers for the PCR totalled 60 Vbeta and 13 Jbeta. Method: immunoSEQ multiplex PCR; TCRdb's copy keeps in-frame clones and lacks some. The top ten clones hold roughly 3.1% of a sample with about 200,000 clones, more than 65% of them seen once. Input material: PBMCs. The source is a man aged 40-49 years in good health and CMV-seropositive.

The CDR3 DNA reads as TGTGCCATCAGTGAAGCTGGCAGGGCAGATGAGCAGTTCTTC. It codes for CAISEAGRADEQFF. V is TRBV10-3 and J is TRBJ2-1; the D gene is possibly TRBD1 (5 bases). V lost 3 bases and J lost 8, with 14 bases in between. The CDR3 sequence is 14 residues long. Germline V gene data show CDR1 as ENHRY and CDR2 as SYGVKD.

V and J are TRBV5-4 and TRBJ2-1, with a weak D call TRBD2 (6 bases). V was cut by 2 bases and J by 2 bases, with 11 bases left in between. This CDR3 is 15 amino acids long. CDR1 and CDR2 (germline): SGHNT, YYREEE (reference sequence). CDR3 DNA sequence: TGTGCCAGCAGCTTTAGCGGTTTCGCCTACAATGAGCAGTTCTTC. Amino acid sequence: CASSFSGFAYNEQFF.

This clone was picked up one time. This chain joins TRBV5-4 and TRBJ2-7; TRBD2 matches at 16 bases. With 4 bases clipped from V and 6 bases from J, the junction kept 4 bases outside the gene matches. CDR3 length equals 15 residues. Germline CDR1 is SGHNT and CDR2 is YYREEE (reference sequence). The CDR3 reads CASSLGLAGGIEQYF. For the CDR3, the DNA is TGTGCCAGCAGCCTGGGACTAGCGGGGGGGATCGAGCAGTACTTC.

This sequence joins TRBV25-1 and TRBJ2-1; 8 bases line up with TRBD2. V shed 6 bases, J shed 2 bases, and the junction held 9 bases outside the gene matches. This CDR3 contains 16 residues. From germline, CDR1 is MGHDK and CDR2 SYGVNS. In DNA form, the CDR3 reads TGTGCCAGCAGCCAACCGGGACTAGAACCCTACAATGAGCAGTTCTTC. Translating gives CASSQPGLEPYNEQFF.

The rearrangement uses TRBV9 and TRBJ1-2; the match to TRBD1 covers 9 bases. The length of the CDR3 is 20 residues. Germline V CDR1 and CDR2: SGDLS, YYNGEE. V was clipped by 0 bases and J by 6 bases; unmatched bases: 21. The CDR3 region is CASSVGRYISWDRARDGYTF. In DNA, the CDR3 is TGTGCCAGCAGCGTAGGGCGCTACATTTCGTGGGACAGGGCACGAGATGGCTACACCTTC.

In DNA form, the CDR3 reads TGTGCCAGCAGTTTGGGGTCTCGACAGGGGTTCTATGGCTACACCTTC. Protein: CASSLGSRQGFYGYTF. This rearrangement joins TRBV27 to TRBJ1-2; TRBD1 matches 8 bases. The germline gives CDR1 MNHEY, CDR2 SMNVEV (reference sequence). The J segment lost 4 bases and the V segment lost 3 bases, leaving 10 bases of the junction unmatched. This CDR3 comprises 16 residues.

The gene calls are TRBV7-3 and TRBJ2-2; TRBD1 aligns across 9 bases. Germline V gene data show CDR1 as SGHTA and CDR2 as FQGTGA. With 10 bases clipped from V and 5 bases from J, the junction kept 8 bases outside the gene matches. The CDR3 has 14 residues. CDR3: CATAQGAFTGELFF. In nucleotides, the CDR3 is TGTGCCACCGCACAGGGGGCTTTTACCGGGGAGCTGTTTTTT.

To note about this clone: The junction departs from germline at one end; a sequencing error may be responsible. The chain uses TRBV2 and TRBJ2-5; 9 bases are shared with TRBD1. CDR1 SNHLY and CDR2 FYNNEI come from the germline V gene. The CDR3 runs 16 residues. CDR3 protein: CASSDPGTGIQETRYF. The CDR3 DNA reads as TGTGCCAGCAGTGACCCCGGGACAGGGATCCAAGAGACCCGGTACTTC.

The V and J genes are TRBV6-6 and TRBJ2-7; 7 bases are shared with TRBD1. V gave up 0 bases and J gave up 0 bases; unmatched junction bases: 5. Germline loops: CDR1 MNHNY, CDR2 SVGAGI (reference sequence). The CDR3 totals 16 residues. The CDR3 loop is CASSYSSTGSSYEQYF. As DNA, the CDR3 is TGTGCCAGCAGTTACTCCTCGACAGGGAGCTCCTACGAGCAGTACTTC.

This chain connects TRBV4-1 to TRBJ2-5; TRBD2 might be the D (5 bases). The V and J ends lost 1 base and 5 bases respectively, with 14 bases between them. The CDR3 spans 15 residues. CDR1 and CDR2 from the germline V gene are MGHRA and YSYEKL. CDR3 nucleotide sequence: TGCGCCAGCAGCCAAGCCCCGAACTCGGGGGAGACCCAGTACTTC. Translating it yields CASSQAPNSGETQYF.